Following are 11 T cell receptor beta chains from one sample sequenced in a study of cytomegalovirus exposure and HLA in healthy donors. This table comes from immunoSEQ multiplex PCR, and its TCRdb copy is limited to in-frame clones, with some not included. The table lists around 300,000 clones, approximately 86% of them singletons, with around 1% in the top ten. The sequencing input was PBMCs. The receptors stem from a woman aged 18-29 years in good health and CMV-seronegative.

This clone has just a few counts. The J gene is TRBJ1-4, the V gene TRBV9; 10 nucleotides match TRBD1. The CDR3 is 15 amino acids. V lost 4 bases to trimming and J lost 7 bases; unmatched junction nucleotides: 7. The germline gives CDR1 SGDLS, CDR2 YYNGEE. The CDR3 spells CASSRRTGGSEKLFF. The DNA of the CDR3 is TGTGCCAGCAGCCGAAGGACAGGGGGAAGTGAAAAACTGTTTTTT.

The chain couples TRBV29-1 to TRBJ2-3, with 7 bases fitting TRBD2. Germline values: CDR1 SQVTM, CDR2 ANQGSEA. CDR3 size: 14 residues. Trimming at V came to 4 bases and at J to 1 base, leaving 5 bases not matched to a gene. The CDR3 loop reads CSVAAGLGTDTQYF. The CDR3 DNA follows: TGCAGCGTTGCAGCGGGACTGGGCACAGATACGCAGTATTTT.

The CDR3 bases are TGTGCCAGCAGTTCGGGACAGGGGAATTACAATGAGCAGTTCTTC. As protein: CASSSGQGNYNEQFF. This chain joins TRBV27 and TRBJ2-1, with 10 bases identical to TRBD1. The CDR3 is 15 amino acids. Trimming cost V 4 bases and J 4 bases; bases outside gene matches: 4. The germline V gene has CDR1 MNHEY and CDR2 SMNVEV (reference sequence).

With regard to this clone: Other nucleotide sequences in the sample specify the same CDR3. The V gene is TRBV6-5, the J gene TRBJ1-4; 7 bases align to TRBD1. V dropped 0 bases and J dropped 4; count of bases not matched to a gene: 2. The length of the CDR3 is 15 residues. CDR1 and CDR2 from the germline V gene are MNHEY and SVGAGI. The CDR3 nucleotides read TGTGCCAGCAGTTACTCGACAGGGTATAATGAAAAACTGTTTTTT. This codes for CASSYSTGYNEKLFF.

This clone was counted a single time. The J gene is TRBJ2-3, the V gene TRBV18, with TRBD2 matching 16 bases. V trimming: 6 bases; J trimming: 6 bases; junction bases outside the gene matches: 6. Germline V CDR1 and CDR2: KGHSH, LQKENI. The length of the CDR3 is 16 residues. CDR3 coding DNA: TGTGCCAGCTCCGGGACTAGCGGGGGGGCATCGGATACGCAGTATTTT. As protein: CASSGTSGGASDTQYF.

The V gene is TRBV5-5, the J gene TRBJ2-1; D is perhaps TRBD1 (6 bases). V lost 2 bases and J lost 4, with 13 bases in between. CDR3 length equals 15 residues. Germline CDR1 is SGHKS and CDR2 is YYEKEE (reference sequence). The CDR3 here is CASSFSMDRYNEQFF. In DNA form, the CDR3 reads TGTGCCAGCAGCTTTTCAATGGACAGATACAATGAGCAGTTCTTC.

CDR3 DNA: TGTGCCAGCTCACCCCGGACAGGGGGCCAAGGGGAGACCCAGTACTTC. Translating gives CASSPRTGGQGETQYF. V gene TRBV18 combines with J gene TRBJ2-5; 11 bases agree with TRBD1. CDR3 length: 16 residues. Germline CDR1 and CDR2: KGHSH and LQKENI. V lost 3 bases, J lost 5 bases, and 8 bases stayed unmatched.

The gene calls are TRBV7-2 and TRBJ2-3, with TRBD2 as a possible D gene (6 bases). This CDR3 is 16 amino acids long. Germline CDR1 and CDR2: SGHTA and FQGNSA. Deletions cut 1 base from V and 1 base from J, with 12 bases between. In DNA form, the CDR3 reads TGTGCCAGCAGCTTAGGCGGGACGTGGGGCACAGATACGCAGTATTTT. Residues: CASSLGGTWGTDTQYF.

The rearrangement joins TRBV9 to TRBJ2-3, with 8 positions matching TRBD2. V dropped 4 bases and J dropped 5; count of bases not matched to a gene: 6. This CDR3 has 14 residues. Germline V CDR1 and CDR2: SGDLS, YYNGEE. CDR3 DNA: TGTGCCAGCAGCTTCCTCGGGGGGGAAGATACGCAGTATTTT. Translating gives CASSFLGGEDTQYF. The full variable domain, in which reference TRBV9 and TRBJ2-3 provide the parts outside the CDR3, is DSGVTQTPKHLITATGQRVTLRCSPRSGDLSVYWYQQSLDQGLQFLIQYYNGEERAKGNILERFSAQQFPDLHSELNLSSLELGDSALYFCASSFLGGEDTQYFGPGTRLTVL.

The chain joins TRBV29-1 to TRBJ2-5; D remains ambiguous. There are 11 residues in the CDR3. Germline V gives CDR1 SQVTM, CDR2 ANQGSEA. Trimming took off 5 bases at V and 5 bases at J, with 9 bases between the two ends. CDR3 amino acids: CSVPGAETQYF. As DNA, the CDR3 is TGCAGCGTTCCGGGTGCCGAGACCCAGTACTTC. The full variable domain, in which reference TRBV29-1 and TRBJ2-5 provide the parts outside the CDR3, is SAVISQKPSRDICQRGTSLTIQCQVDSQVTMMFWYRQQPGQSLTLIATANQGSEATYESGFVIDKFPISRPNLTFSTLTVSNMSPEDSSIYLCSVPGAETQYFGPGTRLLVL.

The chain carries TRBV7-7 and TRBJ2-7, with TRBD2 matching over 13 bases. The CDR3 runs to 15 residues. Germline V gives CDR1 SSHAT, CDR2 FNYEAQ (reference sequence). V lost 4 bases to trimming and J lost 3 bases; unmatched junction nucleotides: 3. CDR3 sequence (DNA): TGTGCCAGCAGCTCGGGACTAGCGGGATACTACGAGCAGTACTTC. It codes for CASSSGLAGYYEQYF.